In this sample, the clone carrying this TCR beta chain turned up a few times. Antigen specificity is unknown. CDR3 length: 14 residues. Per the germline V gene, CDR1 is SEHNR and CDR2 is FQNEAQ (reference sequence). After removal of 5 bases from V and 3 bases from J, the junction contained 1 base not matched to a gene. The sample comes from a study of cytomegalovirus exposure and HLA in healthy donors. Regarding the study as a whole: Accurate prediction of most subjects' HLA-A and HLA-B alleles from TCR beta sequences was reported. Most observed TCR sequences were rare, whereas some public TCRs were detected in many donors.

The PCR had 60 Vbeta and 13 Jbeta primers. Measured with immunoSEQ multiplex PCR; TCRdb has only the in-frame clones, and not every one. This repertoire shows 200,000 to 250,000 clones, about four fifths found once; its top ten account for approximately 2.9%. This receptor was obtained from a man aged 25 to 40 in good health and CMV-seronegative. The sample taken for sequencing was PBMCs. The chain couples TRBV7-9 to TRBJ2-2; 9 nucleotides align to TRBD1. CDR3 DNA: TGTGCCAGCAGCCGGACAGGGGACACCGGGGAGCTGTTTTTT. Amino acid sequence: CASSRTGDTGELFF.